The 3 T cell receptor beta chains below all came from one sample that was sequenced in a study of radiotherapy plus CTLA-4 blockade in lung cancer. TCRdb's copy holds only in-frame clones and misses some; the assay was immunoSEQ multiplex PCR. Of over 85,000 clones in the sample, 80% to 90% were seen once. The input for sequencing was peripheral blood, taken from a patient treated with radiotherapy plus ipilimumab. Source of these receptors: a human donor with non-small cell lung cancer that progressed on radiotherapy plus ipilimumab.

The chain links TRBV14 to TRBJ1-1; a weak D match, TRBD1 (5 bases). V was cut by 3 bases and J by 1 base, with 6 bases left in between. The CDR3 consists of 13 residues. CDR1 is SGHDN, CDR2 FVKESK, per germline. Here the CDR3 reads CASSQGGNTEAFF. The CDR3 DNA reads as TGTGCCAGCAGCCAGGGGGGGAACACTGAAGCTTTCTTT.

V and J are TRBV27 and TRBJ1-1; maybe TRBD1 (6 bases). CDR3 size: 14 residues. Trimming shortened V by 7 bases and J by 3 bases, and 15 bases separated the two germline ends. Germline CDR1 is MNHEY and CDR2 is SMNVEV (reference sequence). The CDR3 spells CASNPTGYDTEAFF. CDR3 sequence (DNA): TGTGCCAGCAACCCTACAGGGTACGACACTGAAGCTTTCTTT.

The V and J genes are TRBV15 and TRBJ2-1; TRBD2 is a possible D gene (5 bases). Trimming took 3 bases from V and 7 from J, leaving 16 bases between them. Germline values: CDR1 LNHNV, CDR2 YYDKDF (reference sequence). This CDR3 has 15 residues. CDR3 region: CATSRAFITGNEQFF. The CDR3 DNA reads TGTGCCACCAGCAGGGCTTTTATCACGGGGAATGAGCAGTTCTTC.